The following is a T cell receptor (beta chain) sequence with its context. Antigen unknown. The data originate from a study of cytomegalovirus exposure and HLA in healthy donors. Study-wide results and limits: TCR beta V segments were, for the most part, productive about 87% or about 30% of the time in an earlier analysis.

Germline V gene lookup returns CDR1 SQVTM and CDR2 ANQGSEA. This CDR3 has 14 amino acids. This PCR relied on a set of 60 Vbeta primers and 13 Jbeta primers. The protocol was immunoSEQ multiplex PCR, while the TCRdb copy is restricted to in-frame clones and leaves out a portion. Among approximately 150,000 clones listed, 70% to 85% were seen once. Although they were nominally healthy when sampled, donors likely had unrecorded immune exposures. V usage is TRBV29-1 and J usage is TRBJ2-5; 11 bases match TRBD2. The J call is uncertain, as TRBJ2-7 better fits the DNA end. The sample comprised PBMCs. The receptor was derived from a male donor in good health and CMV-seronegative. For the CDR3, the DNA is TGCAGCGTGTTGACTAGCGGGGTAAAATACGAGCAGTACTTC. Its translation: CSVLTSGVKYEQYF.